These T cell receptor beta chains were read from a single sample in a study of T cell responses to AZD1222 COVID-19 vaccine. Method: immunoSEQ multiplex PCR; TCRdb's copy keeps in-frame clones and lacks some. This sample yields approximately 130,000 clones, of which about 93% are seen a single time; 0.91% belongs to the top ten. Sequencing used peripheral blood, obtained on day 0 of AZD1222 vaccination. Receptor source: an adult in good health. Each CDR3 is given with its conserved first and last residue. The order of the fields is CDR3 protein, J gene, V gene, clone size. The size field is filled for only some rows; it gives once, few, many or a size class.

CASSLQGGDSPLHF | TRBJ1-6 | TRBV19 | few
CASSSDREGRKDGYTF | TRBJ1-2 | TRBV19 | .
CASSWGRGRTEAFF | TRBJ1-1 | TRBV5-8 | .
CASSFQPLNTEAFF | TRBJ1-1 | TRBV5-1 | once
CASSQDTEQYF | TRBJ2-7 | TRBV7-9 | once
CASSGQGGYGYTF | TRBJ1-2 | TRBV2 | .
CASSLWGRTGKIRLNTEAFF | TRBJ1-1 | TRBV5-5 | .
CASSLTGGSDGELFF | TRBJ2-2 | TRBV7-8 | .
CASQWESRLDTQYF | TRBJ2-3 | TRBV2 | .
CASSTGTGSEQYF | TRBJ2-7 | TRBV19 | .
CASSFSRQYNTEAFF | TRBJ1-1 | TRBV7-9 | .
CASSLVGPVGYNEQFF | TRBJ2-1 | TRBV5-1 | .
CASSRTSGGAVHEQYF | TRBJ2-7 | TRBV5-4 | .
CASSSGPMNTEAFF | TRBJ1-1 | TRBV5-1 | .
CAISEPANTEAFF | TRBJ1-1 | TRBV10-3 | .
CASSAQETQYF | TRBJ2-5 | TRBV2 | .
CAISEGLAGKNEQFF | TRBJ2-1 | TRBV10-3 | .
CSVASASSGETQYF | TRBJ2-5 | TRBV29-1 | once
CASSFAGGGEQYF | TRBJ2-7 | TRBV4-1 | .
CASGLRGNTEAFF | TRBJ1-1 | TRBV12-5 | once
CASSLMGPGELFF | TRBJ1-4 | TRBV12-3/TRBV12-4 | .
CASSWTGGGTEAFF | TRBJ1-1 | TRBV5-1 | .
CASSPRQGKLSGNTIYF | TRBJ1-3 | TRBV6-6 | .
CASSLAGGLDEQYF | TRBJ2-7 | TRBV7-8 | .
CATREGVQETQYF | TRBJ2-5 | TRBV15 | .
CASSLGWAGGTEAFF | TRBJ1-1 | TRBV11-2 | once
CATSRYGQNLNTIYF | TRBJ1-3 | TRBV15 | .
CAISEAQGPSTEAFF | TRBJ1-1 | TRBV10-3 | .
CASRRETNEKLFF | TRBJ1-4 | TRBV2 | .
CASSQGTGRGAFF | TRBJ1-1 | TRBV16 | .
CASSLRPDTPNTGELFF | TRBJ2-2 | TRBV7-9 | .
CASRKDRSGGGYTF | TRBJ1-2 | TRBV6-1 | .
CASRRYRGGSYEQYF | TRBJ2-7 | TRBV27 | .
CASSQNSQGFRDGYTF | TRBJ1-2 | TRBV3-1/TRBV3-2 | .
CASAATGGDQPQHF | TRBJ1-5 | TRBV2 | .
CASSRSGGWETQYF | TRBJ2-5 | TRBV9 | .
CASSPLEGLETQYF | TRBJ2-5 | TRBV18 | .
CASSMGRGSYNEQFF | TRBJ2-1 | TRBV19 | .
CAWSGGGSQPQHF | TRBJ1-5 | TRBV30 | .
CASSPWGDYGYTF | TRBJ1-2 | TRBV5-8 | .
CASSDPGRNSPLHF | TRBJ1-6 | TRBV6-1 | .
CASSVPDGVNTEAFF | TRBJ1-1 | TRBV7-9 | .
CASSLLLTGQPQHF | TRBJ1-5 | TRBV4-2 | .
CASSSGGLSSGNTIYF | TRBJ1-3 | TRBV27 | .
CASSSTGGFGFEAFF | TRBJ1-1 | TRBV27 | few
CASSLYPGGTYEQYF | TRBJ2-7 | TRBV27 | .
CASRADGGNTIYF | TRBJ1-3 | TRBV7-3 | .
CASSLHRLSDTQYF | TRBJ2-3 | TRBV27 | .
CASSVDPGSNQPQHF | TRBJ1-5 | TRBV9 | .
CASSEWQREAFF | TRBJ1-1 | TRBV6-1 | .
CASSPHNSPLHF | TRBJ1-6 | TRBV28 | .
CASSIPTGGNLETQYF | TRBJ2-5 | TRBV9 | .
CASRAGTGGEKLFF | TRBJ1-4 | TRBV2 | .
CASSLGSGLTYEQYF | TRBJ2-7 | TRBV5-1 | .